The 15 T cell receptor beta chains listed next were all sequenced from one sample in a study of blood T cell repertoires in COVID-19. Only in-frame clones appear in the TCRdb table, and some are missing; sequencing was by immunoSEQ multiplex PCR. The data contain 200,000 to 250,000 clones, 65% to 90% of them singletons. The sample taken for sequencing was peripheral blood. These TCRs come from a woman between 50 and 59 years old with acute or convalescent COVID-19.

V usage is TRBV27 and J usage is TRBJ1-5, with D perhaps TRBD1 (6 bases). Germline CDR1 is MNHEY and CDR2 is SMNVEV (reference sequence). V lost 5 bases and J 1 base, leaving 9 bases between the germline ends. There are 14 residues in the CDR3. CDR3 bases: TGTGCCAGCAGTCCTGACAGGAGCAATCAGCCCCAGCATTTT. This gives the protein CASSPDRSNQPQHF.

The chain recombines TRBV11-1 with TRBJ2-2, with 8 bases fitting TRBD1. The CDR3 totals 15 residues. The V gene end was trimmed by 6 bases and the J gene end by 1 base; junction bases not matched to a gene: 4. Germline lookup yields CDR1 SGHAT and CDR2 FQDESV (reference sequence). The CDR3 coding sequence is TGTGCCAGCAGAAAAGACAGGGGGAACACCGGGGAGCTGTTTTTT. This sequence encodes CASRKDRGNTGELFF.

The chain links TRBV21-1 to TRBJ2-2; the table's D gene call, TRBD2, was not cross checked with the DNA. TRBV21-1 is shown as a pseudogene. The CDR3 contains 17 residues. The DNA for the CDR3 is TGTGCCAGCAGCAAAGGGGAGTCAGGCCCGAACACCGGGGAGCTGTTTTTT. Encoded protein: CASSKGESGPNTGELFF.

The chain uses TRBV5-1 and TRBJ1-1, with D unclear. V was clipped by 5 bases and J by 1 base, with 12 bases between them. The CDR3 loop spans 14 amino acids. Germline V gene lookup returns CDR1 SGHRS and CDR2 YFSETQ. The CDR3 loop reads CASSSLTANTEAFF. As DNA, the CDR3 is TGCGCCAGCAGTTCCCTTACAGCGAACACTGAAGCTTTCTTT.

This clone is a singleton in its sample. The CDR3 loop is CASSLNRGGEKLFF. For the CDR3, the DNA is TGTGCCAGCAGTCTCAACAGGGGAGGTGAAAAACTGTTTTTT. This chain uses TRBV6-2 or TRBV6-3 with TRBJ1-4; 7 bases map to TRBD1. Germline V gene sequence: CDR1 MNHEY, CDR2 SVGEGT. J gave up 7 bases and V 5 bases, and 7 bases lay outside the gene matches. The CDR3 consists of 14 residues.

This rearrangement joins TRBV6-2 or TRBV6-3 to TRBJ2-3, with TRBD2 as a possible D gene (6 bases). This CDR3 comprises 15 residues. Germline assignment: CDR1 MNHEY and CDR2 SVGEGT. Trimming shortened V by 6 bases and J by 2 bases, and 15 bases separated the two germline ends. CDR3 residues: CASSREPHPTDTQYF. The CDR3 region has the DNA TGTGCCAGCAGCCGGGAGCCGCACCCCACAGATACGCAGTATTTT.

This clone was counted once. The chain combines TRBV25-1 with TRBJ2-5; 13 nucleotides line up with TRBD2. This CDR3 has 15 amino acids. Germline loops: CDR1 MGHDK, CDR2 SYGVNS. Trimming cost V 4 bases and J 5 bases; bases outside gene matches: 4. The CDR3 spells CASSVGLAGEETQYF. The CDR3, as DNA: TGTGCCAGCAGTGTAGGACTAGCGGGAGAGGAGACCCAGTACTTC.

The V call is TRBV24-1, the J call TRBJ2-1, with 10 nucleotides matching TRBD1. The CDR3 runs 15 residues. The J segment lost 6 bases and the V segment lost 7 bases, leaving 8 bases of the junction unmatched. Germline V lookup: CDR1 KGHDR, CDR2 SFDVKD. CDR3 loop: CATRMTGGTPNEQFF. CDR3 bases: TGTGCCACCAGGATGACAGGGGGCACACCCAATGAGCAGTTCTTC.

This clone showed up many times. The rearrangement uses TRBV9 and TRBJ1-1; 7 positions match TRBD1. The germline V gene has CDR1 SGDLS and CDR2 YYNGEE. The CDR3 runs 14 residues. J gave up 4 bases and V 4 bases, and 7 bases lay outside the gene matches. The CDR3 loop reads CASSSYSGGTEAFF. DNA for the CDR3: TGTGCCAGCAGCTCCTATTCAGGGGGCACTGAAGCTTTCTTT.

The CDR3 DNA sequence: TGTGCCAGCAGTGCCGACGGCGGGGGATTTGCAACTAATGAAAAACTGTTTTTT. Translated, it gives CASSADGGGFATNEKLFF. V usage is TRBV6-1 and J usage is TRBJ1-4; a possible D gene is TRBD1 (5 bases). CDR3 size: 18 residues. The germline CDR1 and CDR2 sequences are MNHNS and SASEGT. Trimming pared 4 bases from V and 0 bases from J, leaving 18 bases between.

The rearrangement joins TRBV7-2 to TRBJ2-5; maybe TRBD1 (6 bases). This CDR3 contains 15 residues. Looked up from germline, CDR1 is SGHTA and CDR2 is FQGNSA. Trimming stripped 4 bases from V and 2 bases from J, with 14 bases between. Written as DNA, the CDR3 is TGTGCCAGCAGCTACTTGAGACAGGTACAAGAGACCCAGTACTTC. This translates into CASSYLRQVQETQYF.

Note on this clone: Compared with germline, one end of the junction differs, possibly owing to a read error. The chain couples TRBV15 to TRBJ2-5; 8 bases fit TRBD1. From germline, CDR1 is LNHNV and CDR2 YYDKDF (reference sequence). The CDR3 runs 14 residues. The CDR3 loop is CATSRDRGQETQYF. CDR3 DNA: TGTGCCACCAGCCGAGACAGGGGCCAAGAGACCCAGTACTTC.

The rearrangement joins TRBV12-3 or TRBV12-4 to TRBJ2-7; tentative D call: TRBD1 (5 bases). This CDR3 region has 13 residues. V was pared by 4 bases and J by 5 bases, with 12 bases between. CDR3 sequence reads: CASSSAGFHEQYF. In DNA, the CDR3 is TGTGCCAGCAGTTCCGCAGGGTTCCACGAGCAGTACTTC.

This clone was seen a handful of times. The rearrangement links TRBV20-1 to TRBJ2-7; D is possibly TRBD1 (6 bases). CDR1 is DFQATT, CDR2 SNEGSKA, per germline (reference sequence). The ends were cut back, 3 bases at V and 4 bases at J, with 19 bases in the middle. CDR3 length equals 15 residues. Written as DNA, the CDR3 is TGCAGTGCTAGTGTACAGGGTTGGAGTAGTTACGAGCAGTACTTC. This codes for CSASVQGWSSYEQYF.

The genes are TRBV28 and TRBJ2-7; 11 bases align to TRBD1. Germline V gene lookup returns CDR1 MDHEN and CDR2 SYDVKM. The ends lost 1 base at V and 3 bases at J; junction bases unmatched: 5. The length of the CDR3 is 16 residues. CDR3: CASSLSGTGGLYEQYF. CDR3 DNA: TGTGCCAGCAGTTTATCGGGGACAGGGGGTCTCTACGAGCAGTACTTC.